These 12 T cell receptor beta chains were all obtained from the same sample, sequenced in a study of blood T cells in healthy people across ages. PCR was performed a second time for about 7 to 11 cycles using a sample-barcoded 5' primer and a J-beta primer mix. TCRdb called the 5' RACE reads again in MiXCR, with one record for every CDR3 protein. The data hold about 640,000 distinct CDR3 sequences, with less than 35% observed a single time. The sequenced material came from blood. The origin of the receptors is a woman of 80 years or more in good health.

As to this clonotype: Possible read error: a much larger clone is one base away. The chain employs TRBV7-2 and TRBJ2-7; 9 positions match TRBD1. The germline CDR1 and CDR2 sequences are SGHTA and FQGNSA. The length of the CDR3 is 15 residues. V trimming: 5 bases; J trimming: 12 bases; junction bases outside the gene matches: 17. The CDR3 reads CASSPWTGDEETRYF. The DNA for the CDR3 is TGTGCCAGCAGCCCCTGGACAGGGGATGAAGAGACCCGGTACTTC.

Notes on this clonotype: Since a much larger clone is just one base distant, this may be a read error. V is TRBV5-1 and J is TRBJ2-3, with a tentative D call TRBD1 (6 bases). The V end lost 1 base, the J end lost 1 base, and 13 bases lay between the germline ends. Germline-derived CDR1 and CDR2 are SGHRS and YFSETQ. This CDR3 comprises 16 residues. For the CDR3, the DNA is TGCGCCAGCAGCTTGCGACATTCAGGGGGCACAGATACGCAGTATTTT. Translated, it gives CASSLRHSGGTDTQYF.

The gene calls are TRBV2 and TRBJ1-6; D is unresolved. V was clipped by 8 bases and J by 5 bases, with 10 bases between them. The CDR3 is 13 amino acids. Germline V gene lookup returns CDR1 SNHLY and CDR2 FYNNEI. The CDR3 region has the DNA TGTGCCAGCTGTCCAGAGCATAATTCACCCCTCCACTTT. As protein: CASCPEHNSPLHF.

Details on this clonotype: A much bigger clone sits one base away, suggesting this may be a read error. This sequence joins TRBV20-1 and TRBJ1-4; TRBD1 agrees at 9 bases. Germline values: CDR1 DFQATT, CDR2 SNEGSKA (reference sequence). The CDR3 is made up of 14 amino acids. DNA of the CDR3: TGCAGTGCTAGTCGGGGACAGGGTGGTGAAAAACGGTTTTTT. This encodes CSASRGQGGEKRFF.

V gene TRBV20-1 combines with J gene TRBJ1-5; tentative D call: TRBD1 (6 bases). The ends were cut back, 1 base at V and 9 bases at J, with 13 bases in the middle. Germline CDR1 and CDR2: DFQATT and SNEGSKA (reference sequence). CDR3 size: 13 residues. Here the CDR3 reads CSARVQQGGPQHF. The CDR3 bases are TGCAGTGCTAGAGTTCAACAGGGAGGGCCCCAGCATTTT.

This clonotype was seen ten or more times. The chain joins TRBV7-9 to TRBJ2-5; possibly TRBD1 or TRBD2 for D (5 bases each). V lost 7 bases and J 5 bases, leaving 11 bases between the germline ends. Germline CDR1 and CDR2: SEHNR and FQNEAQ (reference sequence). This CDR3 spans 12 amino acids. Here the CDR3 reads CASNPGGETQYF. In DNA form, the CDR3 reads TGTGCCAGCAACCCTGGGGGTGAGACCCAGTACTTC.

This clonotype has only one observation. V is TRBV6-1 and J is TRBJ2-7; D remains ambiguous. The CDR3 has 14 residues. Germline V gene lookup returns CDR1 MNHNS and CDR2 SASEGT. Trimming cost V 4 bases and J 3 bases, with 13 bases left between them. CDR3 nucleotides: TGTGCCAGCAGTGCAAGCGACAAATACTACGAGCAGTACTTC. Translation gives CASSASDKYYEQYF.

The CDR3 loop reads CASSQDLGTGTYEQYF. CDR3 nucleotides: TGCGCCAGCAGCCAAGATTTAGGGACAGGGACCTACGAGCAGTACTTC. The chain couples TRBV4-3 to TRBJ2-7; 9 nucleotides match TRBD1. The CDR3 is 16 amino acids. Germline V gene lookup returns CDR1 LGHNA and CDR2 YSLEER. V gave up 0 bases and J gave up 2 bases; unmatched junction bases: 5.

The chain couples TRBV5-6 to TRBJ1-2; 10 positions match TRBD1. The CDR3 is 14 residues long. Germline loops: CDR1 SGHDT, CDR2 YYEEEE. The junction had 4 bases not matched to a gene; V was cut back by 5 bases and J by 3 bases. The CDR3 reads CASRDRGVDYGYTF. The CDR3 bases are TGTGCCAGCAGGGACAGGGGGGTGGACTATGGCTACACCTTC.

This clonotype was seen many times. The chain links TRBV7-9 to TRBJ1-2, with a possible D match to TRBD1 (5 bases). Germline V CDR1 and CDR2: SEHNR, FQNEAQ (reference sequence). CDR3 length: 12 amino acids. V was cut by 7 bases and J by 8 bases, with 14 bases left in between. This CDR3 is CASMGGKYGYTF. The CDR3 DNA sequence: TGTGCCAGCATGGGGGGGAAGTACGGCTACACCTTC.

There are many counts of this clonotype. The rearrangement joins TRBV19 to TRBJ1-5; D is uncertain. The V gene lost 9 bases and the J gene lost 0 bases, with 9 bases spanning the gap. This CDR3 has 13 amino acids. The germline CDR1 and CDR2 sequences are LNHDA and SQIVND (reference sequence). CDR3 sequence: CASGPNSNQPQHF. In DNA, the CDR3 is TGTGCCAGCGGTCCGAATAGCAATCAGCCCCAGCATTTT.

This clonotype was counted ten times or more. The rearrangement links TRBV2 to TRBJ1-2; a weak D match, TRBD1 (6 bases). The germline V gene has CDR1 SNHLY and CDR2 FYNNEI. V gave up 6 bases and J gave up 5 bases, with 16 bases separating them. The CDR3 is made up of 14 amino acids. The CDR3 bases are TGTGCCAGCAGCGGGACAAAGTCTAGATATGGCTACACCTTC. It yields the protein CASSGTKSRYGYTF.